The 16 T cell receptor beta chains below were found in one sample sequenced in a study of shared clonotypes between healthy human individuals. The table came from immunoSEQ multiplex PCR; TCRdb's copy has only in-frame clones and leaves some out. The sample has about 600,000 clones, roughly 95% seen once; the top ten hold 0.095% to 0.12%. CD45RO-negative cells were positively selected for CCR7, leaving out terminally differentiated effector memory CD45RA+ cells. The sample comprised naive CD8+ T cells sorted from blood. The receptors here all came from a woman between 25 and 40 years old in good health.

The genes are TRBV2 and TRBJ1-2; 7 bases match TRBD1. Germline trimming cut 5 bases from V and 2 bases from J; bases unmatched to any gene: 5. The CDR3 sequence is 14 residues long. Per germline, CDR1 SNHLY and CDR2 FYNNEI. CDR3 residues: CASSSLGGNYGYTF. The CDR3 DNA sequence: TGTGCCAGCAGTTCGTTAGGGGGCAACTATGGCTACACCTTC. The complete variable domain, with remaining parts taken from reference TRBV2 and TRBJ1-2, reads EPEVTQTPSHQVTQMGQEVILRCVPISNHLYFYWYRQILGQKVEFLVSFYNNEISEKSEIFDDQFSVERPDGSNFTLKIRSTKLEDSAMYFCASSSLGGNYGYTFGSGTRLTVV.

The V call is TRBV10-1, the J call TRBJ1-2, with D perhaps TRBD1 (5 bases). The CDR3 loop spans 13 amino acids. Looked up from germline, CDR1 is WNHNN and CDR2 is SYGVQD (reference sequence). V lost 0 bases to trimming and J lost 6 bases, with 8 bases between them. CDR3 region: CASSESGDHGYTF. DNA of the CDR3: TGCGCCAGCAGTGAGTCAGGGGACCATGGCTACACCTTC.

The genes are TRBV28 and TRBJ2-7, with 7 bases that match TRBD2. CDR1 and CDR2 (germline): MDHEN, SYDVKM. The V and J ends lost 3 bases and 2 bases, in that order; junction bases with no gene match: 10. The CDR3 runs to 16 residues. CDR3 residues: CASSFPPASGTYEQYF. The CDR3 region has the DNA TGTGCCAGCAGTTTTCCGCCGGCTAGCGGTACCTACGAGCAGTACTTC.

The chain combines TRBV10-2 with TRBJ1-1; D remains ambiguous. CDR1 and CDR2 from the germline V gene are WSHSY and SAAADI. This CDR3 comprises 12 residues. Deletions cut 3 bases from V and 7 bases from J, with 9 bases between. CDR3 coding DNA: TGCGCCAGCAGTGAAGGAACTATTGAAGCTTTCTTT. This translates into CASSEGTIEAFF.

The V gene is TRBV5-4, the J gene TRBJ1-2, with 7 bases that match TRBD1. The CDR3 is 13 residues long. The germline CDR1 and CDR2 sequences are SGHNT and YYREEE (reference sequence). V dropped 2 bases and J dropped 7; count of bases not matched to a gene: 5. The CDR3 sequence is CASSFETGFGYTF. DNA for the CDR3: TGTGCCAGCAGCTTTGAGACAGGGTTTGGCTACACCTTC.

The J gene is TRBJ2-5, the V gene TRBV2, with 8 positions matching TRBD1. The germline V gene encodes CDR1 SNHLY and CDR2 FYNNEI. The ends lost 2 bases at V and 5 bases at J; junction bases unmatched: 7. The CDR3 covers 15 residues. CDR3 in amino acids: CASSELRQGWETQYF. The DNA for the CDR3 is TGTGCCAGCAGTGAACTCAGACAGGGGTGGGAGACCCAGTACTTC.

V and J are TRBV10-3 and TRBJ2-7; D may match TRBD1 or TRBD2 (5 bases each). This CDR3 is 15 amino acids long. The germline V gene encodes CDR1 ENHRY and CDR2 SYGVKD. V shed 2 bases and J shed 2 bases, with 13 bases lying between them. The CDR3 spells CAISEPGAPTYEQYF. The CDR3 coding sequence is TGTGCCATCAGTGAGCCCGGGGCACCGACCTACGAGCAGTACTTC.

This chain uses TRBV27 with TRBJ2-5, with D uncertain. The CDR3 has 16 residues. V lost 2 bases and J lost 4, with 17 bases in between. The germline gives CDR1 MNHEY, CDR2 SMNVEV (reference sequence). The CDR3 DNA reads TGTGCCAGCAGTTTAACCCCCCGGATGCCCCGAGAGACCCAGTACTTC. Translation gives CASSLTPRMPRETQYF.

The CDR3 DNA sequence: TGCGCCAGCAGCGCTGACAGGGTTTTATTCACTGAAGCTTTCTTT. This sequence encodes CASSADRVLFTEAFF. The V call is TRBV5-1, the J call TRBJ1-1; 7 bases are shared with TRBD1. The CDR3 runs to 15 residues. CDR1 is SGHRS, CDR2 YFSETQ, per germline. V lost 4 bases to trimming and J lost 4 bases; unmatched junction nucleotides: 10.

This chain links TRBV19 with TRBJ2-1; 9 bases are a match to TRBD2. V lost 5 bases, J lost 7 bases, and 12 bases stayed unmatched. This CDR3 spans 16 amino acids. The germline gives CDR1 LNHDA, CDR2 SQIVND (reference sequence). The CDR3 spells CASSPWRGRDANEQFF. CDR3 sequence (DNA): TGTGCCAGTAGTCCCTGGCGCGGGAGGGATGCGAATGAGCAGTTCTTC.

The V gene is TRBV13, the J gene TRBJ1-1, with 8 bases lining up with TRBD1. The CDR3 totals 16 residues. Germline lookup yields CDR1 PRHDT and CDR2 FYEKMQ (reference sequence). J was trimmed by 0 bases and V by 5 bases; bases with no gene match: 8. For the CDR3, the DNA is TGTGCCAGCAGCCCAGACAGGGGAATAATGAACACTGAAGCTTTCTTT. Translated, it gives CASSPDRGIMNTEAFF.

The chain uses TRBV21-1 and TRBJ2-7; TRBD2, the D gene given by the table, was not confirmed from the DNA. TRBV21-1 is reported as a pseudogene. The CDR3 extends over 17 amino acids. The CDR3 region is CASSARTSGSMLYEQYF. The CDR3 nucleotides are TGTGCCAGCAGCGCCCGGACTAGCGGGAGTATGTTGTACGAGCAGTACTTC.

This clone is a singleton in its sample. The V and J genes are TRBV5-4 and TRBJ2-2; D perhaps matches TRBD2 (6 bases). The CDR3 consists of 18 residues. The V and J ends lost 6 bases and 2 bases respectively, with 23 bases between them. The germline V gene encodes CDR1 SGHNT and CDR2 YYREEE (reference sequence). In DNA form, the CDR3 reads TGTGCCAGCAAAGTAGGGGACGCGGGGCCACTCAACACCGGGGAGCTGTTTTTT. It translates to CASKVGDAGPLNTGELFF.

The rearrangement links TRBV27 to TRBJ1-2, with TRBD1 as a possible D gene (5 bases). Germline V gene sequence: CDR1 MNHEY, CDR2 SMNVEV (reference sequence). The V end was cut by 2 bases, the J end by 10 bases, with 11 bases between. The CDR3 has 12 amino acids. The CDR3 spells CASSLNGANYTF. CDR3 DNA sequence: TGTGCCAGCAGTTTAAACGGGGCCAACTACACCTTC.

This clone appeared once. The chain employs TRBV4-2 and TRBJ2-2; 12 bases are a match to TRBD2. The CDR3 has 17 residues. Germline V lookup: CDR1 LGHNA, CDR2 YNFKEQ. Trimming took 0 bases from V and 5 from J; bases not matched to a gene: 4. The CDR3 nucleotides are TGTGCCAGCAGCCAAGAGCTAGCGGGAGGGCCGACCGGGGAGCTGTTTTTT. It encodes CASSQELAGGPTGELFF.

The CDR3 reads CASSFPSSGNTIYF. The CDR3, as DNA: TGTGCCAGCAGTTTCCCGAGCTCTGGAAACACCATATATTTT. The genes are TRBV28 and TRBJ1-3; D is unclear. The CDR3 runs to 14 residues. V lost 3 bases to trimming and J lost 0 bases, with 6 bases between them. CDR1 is MDHEN, CDR2 SYDVKM, per germline.